The 19 T cell receptor beta chains reported below all come from one sample, sequenced in a study of CD8 T cells in ankylosing spondylitis. TCRdb reanalysed the 5' RACE reads using MiXCR and keeps one entry per CDR3 protein. The repertoire holds fewer than 400,000 distinct CDR3 sequences, with approximately 15% as singletons. The sequenced sample consisted of blood, either unsorted or a sorted T cell fraction (not recorded which). The receptors derive from a male donor with ankylosing spondylitis or in good health (not recorded which).

This clonotype was observed a handful of times. DNA of the CDR3: TGCGCCAGCAGCTTGGATGCCAGTAGCACAGATACGCAGTATTTT. Protein product: CASSLDASSTDTQYF. The gene calls are TRBV5-1 and TRBJ2-3; D unclear. The CDR3 is made up of 15 amino acids. CDR1 and CDR2 from the germline V gene are SGHRS and YFSETQ. The V end lost 0 bases, the J end lost 0 bases, and 8 bases lay between the germline ends.

The V gene is TRBV12-3 or TRBV12-4, the J gene TRBJ1-2; D is unresolved. Trimming cost V 6 bases and J 8 bases, with 19 bases left between them. The length of the CDR3 is 14 residues. The CDR3 reads CASSIGGRSSGYTF. CDR3 nucleotides: TGTGCCAGCAGCATCGGTGGGAGGTCCTCCGGCTACACCTTC.

This clonotype appeared a few times. CDR3 nucleotide sequence: TGTGCCAGCAGTTACAGGCAGACCCATGAGCAGTTCTTC. Protein sequence: CASSYRQTHEQFF. The genes are TRBV6-5 and TRBJ2-1; D ambiguous. The CDR3 has 13 residues. Germline V lookup: CDR1 MNHEY, CDR2 SVGAGI. V dropped 2 bases and J dropped 8 bases, with 10 bases sitting between them.

The rearrangement joins TRBV5-1 to TRBJ1-1; D is ambiguous. The V gene's germline CDR1 is SGHRS and CDR2 YFSETQ. The CDR3 runs 14 residues. Trimming stripped 4 bases from V and 3 bases from J, with 13 bases between. CDR3 bases: TGCGCCAGCAGCGCGGGGTTCCCGGACACTGAAGCTTTCTTT. Translating gives CASSAGFPDTEAFF.

In DNA form, the CDR3 reads TGTGCCAGCAGTTTGACAGGGGTCTCTGGAAACACCATATATTTT. This translates into CASSLTGVSGNTIYF. This chain links TRBV6-5 with TRBJ1-3, with 8 bases that match TRBD1. V was pared by 4 bases and J by 0 bases, with 2 bases of the junction left unmatched. The CDR3 consists of 15 residues. CDR1 is MNHEY and CDR2 is SVGAGI in the germline V gene.

This chain connects TRBV7-2 to TRBJ2-5, with a tentative D call TRBD2 (6 bases). Germline CDR1 SGHTA, CDR2 FQGNSA. V was shortened by 1 base and J by 1 base, with 10 bases between the two germline ends. The length of the CDR3 is 15 residues. The CDR3 DNA is TGTGCCAGCAGCTTAGAGGCGGGGTTCCAAGAGACCCAGTACTTC. Its translation: CASSLEAGFQETQYF.

This clonotype came up a few times. The rearrangement links TRBV4-1 to TRBJ1-5, with D perhaps matching TRBD1 (5 bases). Per the germline V gene, CDR1 is MGHRA and CDR2 is YSYEKL. V lost 0 bases, J lost 6 bases, and 12 bases lay in between. This CDR3 region has 15 residues. CDR3 nucleotide sequence: TGCGCCAGCAGCCAAGATAGACAGATCCCTCAGCCCCAGCATTTT. The encoded protein is CASSQDRQIPQPQHF.

V usage is TRBV15 and J usage is TRBJ1-1; D remains unclear. The V end lost 0 bases, the J end lost 7 bases, and 9 bases lay between the germline ends. The germline V gene has CDR1 LNHNV and CDR2 YYDKDF (reference sequence). The CDR3 has 13 amino acids. The DNA for the CDR3 is TGTGCCACCAGCAGAGATTTGCGCGTTGAAGCTTTCTTT. Translation gives CATSRDLRVEAFF.

The chain links TRBV29-1 to TRBJ2-1; 12 bases align to TRBD2. Unmatched junction bases numbered 6, after V lost 6 bases and J lost 9 bases. The CDR3 has 13 residues. CDR1 and CDR2 from the germline V gene are SQVTM and ANQGSEA. Written as DNA, the CDR3 is TGCAGCGTCGAACCTAGCGGGGGGGGTGAGCAGTTCTTC. Its translation: CSVEPSGGGEQFF.

This chain uses TRBV4-2 with TRBJ2-1, with 7 bases matching TRBD2. J gave up 7 bases and V 2 bases, and 20 bases lay outside the gene matches. This CDR3 is 19 amino acids long. CDR1 and CDR2 (germline): LGHNA, YNFKEQ. Written as DNA, the CDR3 is TGTGCCAGCAGCCAATGGGGGGGTGTGGAGCGGGAAGTCTGGAATGAGCAGTTCTTC. Translating it yields CASSQWGGVEREVWNEQFF.

A few counts support this clonotype. V is TRBV12-3 or TRBV12-4 and J is TRBJ1-2; tentatively, D is TRBD1 (5 bases). The CDR3 has 14 residues. V was shortened by 3 bases and J by 8 bases, with 16 bases between the two germline ends. In DNA form, the CDR3 reads TGTGCCAGCAGTTTGGGACTCCTCTCTGACGGCTACACCTTC. Protein product: CASSLGLLSDGYTF.

This clonotype was picked up a small number of times. The chain links TRBV10-3 to TRBJ1-3; tentatively, D is TRBD1 (5 bases). V was shortened by 5 bases and J by 0 bases, with 14 bases between the two germline ends. The CDR3 runs to 16 residues. Per the germline V gene, CDR1 is ENHRY and CDR2 is SYGVKD. The CDR3 nucleotides are TGTGCCATCAGTATGGCAGGGATCGACTCTGGAAACACCATATATTTT. Residues: CAISMAGIDSGNTIYF.

This clonotype was counted between two and nine times. The rearrangement uses TRBV4-2 and TRBJ2-7; 8 bases map to TRBD2. V trimming: 1 base; J trimming: 5 bases; junction bases outside the gene matches: 7. CDR1 LGHNA and CDR2 YNFKEQ come from the germline V gene. The CDR3 length is 15 residues. The CDR3 DNA reads TGTGCCAGCAGCCAAGCAGCGGGGGTTGTGGACGAGCAGTACTTC. Its translation: CASSQAAGVVDEQYF.

The V gene is TRBV6-1, the J gene TRBJ1-4, with unresolved D. V lost 2 bases and J lost 8, with 15 bases in between. Per the germline V gene, CDR1 is MNHNS and CDR2 is SASEGT. The CDR3 has 15 amino acids. CDR3 nucleotide sequence: TGTGCCAGCAGTGAACCCGCTCGGTCCGAGGAAAAACTGTTTTTT. This sequence encodes CASSEPARSEEKLFF.

This clonotype was found a few times. The V and J genes are TRBV27 and TRBJ2-3; no reliable D call. The CDR3 length is 13 residues. V dropped 8 bases and J dropped 1 base, with 10 bases sitting between them. Per the germline V gene, CDR1 is MNHEY and CDR2 is SMNVEV (reference sequence). DNA of the CDR3: TGTGCCAGCGGCCGTTGGGGCACAGATACGCAGTATTTT. Protein: CASGRWGTDTQYF.

V and J are TRBV6-1 and TRBJ1-5; D may be TRBD1 (5 bases). V lost 4 bases and J lost 3, with 10 bases in between. The CDR3 loop spans 14 amino acids. The germline gives CDR1 MNHNS, CDR2 SASEGT. The CDR3: CASSAGAYNQPQHF. CDR3 DNA: TGTGCCAGCAGTGCCGGGGCCTACAATCAGCCCCAGCATTTT.

J is TRBJ2-7 and V is TRBV7-8; D gene unclear. The ends were cut back, 1 base at V and 3 bases at J, with 10 bases in the middle. Germline V gene sequence: CDR1 SGHVS, CDR2 FQNEAQ. The length of the CDR3 is 14 residues. CDR3 sequence reads: CASSLVSRFYEQYF. The CDR3 bases are TGTGCCAGCAGCTTAGTATCCCGATTCTACGAGCAGTACTTC.

This chain uses TRBV18 with TRBJ2-6; D not certain. The V end lost 0 bases, the J end lost 8 bases, and 14 bases lay between the germline ends. Looked up from germline, CDR1 is KGHSH and CDR2 is LQKENI. This CDR3 is built from 16 residues. CDR3: CASSPPTNPRTNVLTF. As DNA, the CDR3 is TGTGCCAGCTCACCACCTACGAACCCTAGGACCAACGTCCTGACTTTC. The full variable domain, its missing parts supplied by reference TRBV18 and TRBJ2-6, is NAGVMQNPRHLVRRRGQEARLRCSPMKGHSHVYWYRQLPEEGLKFMVYLQKENIIDESGMPKERFSAEFPKEGPSILRIQQVVRGDSAAYFCASSPPTNPRTNVLTFGAGSRLTVL.

The rearrangement uses TRBV20-1 and TRBJ2-3, with D possibly TRBD2 on 6 matching bases. The CDR3 extends over 14 amino acids. CDR1 DFQATT and CDR2 SNEGSKA come from the germline V gene (reference sequence). The V end lost 3 bases, the J end lost 1 base, and 11 bases lay between the germline ends. The CDR3 DNA follows: TGCAGTGCTAGTACGGCTAGCGGCACAGATACGCAGTATTTT. Its protein is CSASTASGTDTQYF.